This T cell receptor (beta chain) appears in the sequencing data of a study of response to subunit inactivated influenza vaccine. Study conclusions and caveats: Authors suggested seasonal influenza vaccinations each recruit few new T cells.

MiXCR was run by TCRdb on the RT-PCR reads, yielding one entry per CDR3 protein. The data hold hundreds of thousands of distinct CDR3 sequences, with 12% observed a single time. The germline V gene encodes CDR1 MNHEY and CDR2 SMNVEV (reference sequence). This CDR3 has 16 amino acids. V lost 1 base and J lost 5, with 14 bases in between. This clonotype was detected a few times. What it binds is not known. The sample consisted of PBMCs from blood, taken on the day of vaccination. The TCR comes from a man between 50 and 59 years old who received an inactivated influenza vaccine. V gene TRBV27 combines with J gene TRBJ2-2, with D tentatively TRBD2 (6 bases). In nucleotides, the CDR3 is TGTGCCAGCAGTTTATTGGCGGGGTGGACGACCGGGGAGCTGTTTTTT. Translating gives CASSLLAGWTTGELFF.